Below are 5 T cell receptor beta chains sequenced from a single sample in a study of breast tumors, draining lymph nodes, adjacent tissues. Breast cancer patients provided tissue from their axillary draining lymph nodes. TCRdb processed the multiplex PCR reads anew with MiXCR; each CDR3 protein has one entry. The sample has more than 80,000 distinct CDR3 sequences, about 30% seen once. The material sequenced was axillary lymph node tissue. The receptors were sampled from a female donor with breast cancer. Some clones in this sample may be carry-over from other donors' samples.

This clonotype was counted at least ten times. This chain uses TRBV6-2 or TRBV6-3 with TRBJ2-7; D is unresolved. This CDR3 is built from 15 residues. From germline, CDR1 is MNHEY and CDR2 SVGEGT. Deletions cut 3 bases from V and 3 bases from J, with 15 bases between. DNA for the CDR3: TGTGCCAGCAGTTATCGAGAACCGCATATCTACGAGCAGTACTTC. Encoded protein: CASSYREPHIYEQYF.

This clonotype appeared a single time. The missing conserved phenylalanine or tryptophan at the end of this CDR3 makes a read error likely. The limits of the CDR3 on the DNA are not certain, so only TCRdb's listed CDR3 is given. The rearrangement joins TRBV20-1 to TRBJ2-7; the table calls TRBD1, which could not be checked here. The length of the CDR3 is 11 amino acids, counting both ends. The germline CDR1 and CDR2 sequences are DFQATT and SNEGSKA (reference sequence). The CDR3 loop reads CSASGRGEQSL.

With regard to this clonotype: At one end, the junction sequence differs from germline, possibly due to a read error. The chain is built from TRBV4-1 and TRBJ2-7; D gene ambiguous. This CDR3 contains 13 residues. The germline gives CDR1 MGHRA, CDR2 YSYEKL. This chain's CDR3 is CASSLGSTLEQHF. The CDR3 bases are TGCGCCAGCAGCCTCGGGTCCACGCTCGAGCAGCACTTC.

The V call is TRBV6-6, the J call TRBJ2-4; 7 bases agree with TRBD1. Germline V CDR1 and CDR2: MNHNY, SVGAGI (reference sequence). Trimming took 9 bases from V and 0 from J; bases not matched to a gene: 5. CDR3 size: 14 residues. CDR3: CARGQEIAKNIQYF. For the CDR3, the DNA is TGTGCCAGAGGACAGGAGATAGCCAAAAACATTCAGTACTTC.

V usage is TRBV24-1 and J usage is TRBJ2-7; 15 bases are a match to TRBD2. The CDR3 extends over 16 amino acids. The V segment lost 4 bases and the J segment 5 bases; nucleotides outside the gene matches: 5. Germline assignment: CDR1 KGHDR and CDR2 SFDVKD. The chain's CDR3 is CATSDPGTSGRNEQYF. For the CDR3, the DNA is TGTGCCACCAGTGACCCAGGGACTAGCGGGAGGAACGAGCAGTACTTC.